The text below deals with one TCR beta chain. Measured with immunoSEQ multiplex PCR; TCRdb has only the in-frame clones, and not every one. The sample contains 96,000 or so clones, under 85% of which appear only once. This sample is part of a study of OX40 agonist ivuxolimab in advanced cancers. Trimming pared 0 bases from V and 6 bases from J, leaving 8 bases between. The germline V gene has CDR1 KGHSH and CDR2 LQKENI. The CDR3 sequence is 13 residues long. The source is an adult with an advanced solid tumor such as melanoma, head and neck, liver or kidney cancer. The chain links TRBV18 to TRBJ1-2; D not resolved. The sample was CD4+ or CD8+ T cells sorted from blood, taken in a trial of the OX40 agonist ivuxolimab. CDR3 nucleotide sequence: TGTGCCAGCTCACCACCTGTCCGCGATGGCTACACCTTC. It codes for CASSPPVRDGYTF.